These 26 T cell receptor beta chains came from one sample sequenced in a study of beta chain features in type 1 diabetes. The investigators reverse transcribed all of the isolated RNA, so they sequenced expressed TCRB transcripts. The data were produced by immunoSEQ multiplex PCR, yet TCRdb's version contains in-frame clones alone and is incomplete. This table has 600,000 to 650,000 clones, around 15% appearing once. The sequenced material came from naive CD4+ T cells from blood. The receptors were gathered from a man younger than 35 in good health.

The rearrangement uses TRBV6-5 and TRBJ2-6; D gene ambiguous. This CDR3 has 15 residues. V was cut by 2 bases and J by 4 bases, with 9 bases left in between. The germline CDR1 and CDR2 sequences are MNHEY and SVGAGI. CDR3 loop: CASSYRQFGANVLTF. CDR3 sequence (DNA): TGTGCCAGCAGTTACCGCCAGTTCGGGGCCAACGTCCTGACTTTC.

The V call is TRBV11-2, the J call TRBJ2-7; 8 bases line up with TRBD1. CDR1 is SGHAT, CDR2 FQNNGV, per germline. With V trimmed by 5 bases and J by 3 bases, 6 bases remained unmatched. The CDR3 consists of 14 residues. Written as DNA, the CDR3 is TGTGCCAGCAGCATCACGACAGGGGTCTACGAGCAGTACTTC. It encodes CASSITTGVYEQYF.

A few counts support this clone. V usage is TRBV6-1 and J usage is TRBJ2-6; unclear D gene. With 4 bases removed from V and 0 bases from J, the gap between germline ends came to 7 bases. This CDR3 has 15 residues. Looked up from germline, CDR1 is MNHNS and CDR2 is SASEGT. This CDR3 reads CASSGRHSGANVLTF. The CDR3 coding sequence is TGTGCCAGCAGTGGACGGCACTCTGGGGCCAACGTCCTGACTTTC.

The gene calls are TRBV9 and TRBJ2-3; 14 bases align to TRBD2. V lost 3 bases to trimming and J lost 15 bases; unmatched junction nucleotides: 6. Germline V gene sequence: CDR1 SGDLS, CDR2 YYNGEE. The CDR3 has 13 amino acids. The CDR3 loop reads CASSDPGLAGVYF. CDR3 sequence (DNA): TGTGCCAGCAGCGACCCGGGACTAGCGGGAGTATATTTT. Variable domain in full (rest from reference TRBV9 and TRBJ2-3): DSGVTQTPKHLITATGQRVTLRCSPRSGDLSVYWYQQSLDQGLQFLIQYYNGEERAKGNILERFSAQQFPDLHSELNLSSLELGDSALYFCASSDPGLAGVYFGPGTRLTVL.

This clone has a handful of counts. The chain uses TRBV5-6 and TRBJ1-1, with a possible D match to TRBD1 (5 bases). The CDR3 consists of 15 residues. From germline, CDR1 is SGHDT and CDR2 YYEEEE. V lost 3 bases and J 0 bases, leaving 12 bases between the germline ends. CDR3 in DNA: TGTGCCAGCAGCTCCCCCAGGGCACTGAACACTGAAGCTTTCTTT. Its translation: CASSSPRALNTEAFF.

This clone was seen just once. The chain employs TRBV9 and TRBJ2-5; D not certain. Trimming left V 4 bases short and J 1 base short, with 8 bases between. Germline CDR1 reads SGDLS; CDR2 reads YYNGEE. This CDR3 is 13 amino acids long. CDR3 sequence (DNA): TGTGCCAGCAGCCCGCACCCCCAAGAGACCCAGTACTTC. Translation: CASSPHPQETQYF.

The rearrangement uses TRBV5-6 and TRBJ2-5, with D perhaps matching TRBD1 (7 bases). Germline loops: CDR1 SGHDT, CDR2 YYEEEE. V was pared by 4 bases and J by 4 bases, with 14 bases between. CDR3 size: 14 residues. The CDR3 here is CASSRRAGGETQYF. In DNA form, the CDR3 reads TGTGCCAGCAGCCGGAGGGCAGGGGGAGAGACCCAGTACTTC.

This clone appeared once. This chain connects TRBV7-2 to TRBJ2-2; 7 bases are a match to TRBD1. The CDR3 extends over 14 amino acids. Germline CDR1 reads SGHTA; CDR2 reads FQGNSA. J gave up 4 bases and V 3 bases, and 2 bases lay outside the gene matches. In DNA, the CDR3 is TGTGCCAGCAGCTTCAACAGGGGCACCGGGGAGCTGTTTTTT. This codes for CASSFNRGTGELFF.

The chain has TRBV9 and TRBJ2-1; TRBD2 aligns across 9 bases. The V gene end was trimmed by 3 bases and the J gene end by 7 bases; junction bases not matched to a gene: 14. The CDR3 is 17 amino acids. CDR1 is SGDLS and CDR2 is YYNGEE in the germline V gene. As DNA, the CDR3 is TGTGCCAGCAGCGAGCCCCTAGGGCGGGAGGGCCTAAATGAGCAGTTCTTC. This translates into CASSEPLGREGLNEQFF. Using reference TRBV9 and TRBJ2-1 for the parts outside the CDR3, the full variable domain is DSGVTQTPKHLITATGQRVTLRCSPRSGDLSVYWYQQSLDQGLQFLIQYYNGEERAKGNILERFSAQQFPDLHSELNLSSLELGDSALYFCASSEPLGREGLNEQFFGPGTRLTVL.

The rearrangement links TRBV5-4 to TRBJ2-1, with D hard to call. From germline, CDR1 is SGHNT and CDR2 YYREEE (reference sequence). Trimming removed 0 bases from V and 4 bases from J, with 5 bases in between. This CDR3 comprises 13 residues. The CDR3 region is CASSLGTYNEQFF. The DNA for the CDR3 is TGTGCCAGCAGCTTGGGCACTTACAATGAGCAGTTCTTC.

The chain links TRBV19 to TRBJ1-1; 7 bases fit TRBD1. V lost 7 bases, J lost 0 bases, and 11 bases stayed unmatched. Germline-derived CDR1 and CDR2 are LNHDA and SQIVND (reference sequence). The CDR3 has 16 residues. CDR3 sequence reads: CASTQRTGAMNTEAFF. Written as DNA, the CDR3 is TGTGCCAGTACCCAAAGGACAGGAGCTATGAACACTGAAGCTTTCTTT.

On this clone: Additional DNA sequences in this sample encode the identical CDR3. In DNA form, the CDR3 reads TGTGCCAGCAGTTTACTCGGGTATGAGCAGTTCTTC. It codes for CASSLLGYEQFF. This chain links TRBV28 with TRBJ2-1; D remains unclear. There are 12 residues in the CDR3. Per the germline V gene, CDR1 is MDHEN and CDR2 is SYDVKM. V was clipped by 2 bases and J by 8 bases, with 7 bases between them.

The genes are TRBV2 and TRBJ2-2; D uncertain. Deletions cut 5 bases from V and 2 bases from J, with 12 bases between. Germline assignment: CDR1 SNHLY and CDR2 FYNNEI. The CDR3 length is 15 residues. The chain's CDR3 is CASSPEQGNTGELFF. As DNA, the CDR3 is TGTGCCAGCAGTCCTGAACAAGGAAACACCGGGGAGCTGTTTTTT.

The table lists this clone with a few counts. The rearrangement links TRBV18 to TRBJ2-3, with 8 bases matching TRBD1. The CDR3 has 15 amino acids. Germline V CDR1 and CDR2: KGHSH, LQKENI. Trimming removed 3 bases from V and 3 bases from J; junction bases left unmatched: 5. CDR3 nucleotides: TGTGCCAGCTCACCGAGACAGGGGCCTACAGATACGCAGTATTTT. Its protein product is CASSPRQGPTDTQYF.

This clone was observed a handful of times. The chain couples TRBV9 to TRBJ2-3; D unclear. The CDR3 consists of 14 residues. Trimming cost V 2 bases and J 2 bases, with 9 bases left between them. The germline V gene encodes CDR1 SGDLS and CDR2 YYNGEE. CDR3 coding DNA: TGTGCCAGCAGCGTTTACGGGCCCACAGATACGCAGTATTTT. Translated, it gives CASSVYGPTDTQYF.

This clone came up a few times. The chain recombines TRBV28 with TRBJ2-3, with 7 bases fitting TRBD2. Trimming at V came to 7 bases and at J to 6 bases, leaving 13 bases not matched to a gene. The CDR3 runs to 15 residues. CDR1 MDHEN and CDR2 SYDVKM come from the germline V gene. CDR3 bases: TGTGCCAGCATTGGCGGGGGACGGAGGATCGATACGCAGTATTTT. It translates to CASIGGGRRIDTQYF.

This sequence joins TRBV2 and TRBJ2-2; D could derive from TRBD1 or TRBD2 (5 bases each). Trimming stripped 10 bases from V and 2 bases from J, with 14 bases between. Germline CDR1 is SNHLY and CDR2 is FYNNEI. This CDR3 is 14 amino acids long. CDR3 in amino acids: CATEGQINTGELFF. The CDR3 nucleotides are TGTGCCACCGAGGGGCAGATAAACACCGGGGAGCTGTTTTTT.

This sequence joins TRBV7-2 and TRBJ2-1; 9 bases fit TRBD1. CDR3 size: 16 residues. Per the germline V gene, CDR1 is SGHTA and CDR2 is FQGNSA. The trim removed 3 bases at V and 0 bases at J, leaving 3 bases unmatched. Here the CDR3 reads CASSFGQGSSYNEQFF. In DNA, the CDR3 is TGTGCCAGCAGCTTCGGACAGGGGAGCTCCTACAATGAGCAGTTCTTC.

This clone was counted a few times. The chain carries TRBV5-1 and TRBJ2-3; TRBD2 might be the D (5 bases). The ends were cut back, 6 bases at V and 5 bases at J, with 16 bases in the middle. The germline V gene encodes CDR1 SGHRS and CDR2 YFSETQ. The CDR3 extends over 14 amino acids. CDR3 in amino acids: CASTTGTRQDTQYF. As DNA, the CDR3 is TGCGCCAGCACCACGGGAACCCGTCAAGATACGCAGTATTTT.

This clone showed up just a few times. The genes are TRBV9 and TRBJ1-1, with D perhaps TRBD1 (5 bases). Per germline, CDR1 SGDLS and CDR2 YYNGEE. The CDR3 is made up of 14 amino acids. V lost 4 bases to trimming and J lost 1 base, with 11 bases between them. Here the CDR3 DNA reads TGTGCCAGCAGCATCAGACAGTCGAACACTGAAGCTTTCTTT. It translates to CASSIRQSNTEAFF.

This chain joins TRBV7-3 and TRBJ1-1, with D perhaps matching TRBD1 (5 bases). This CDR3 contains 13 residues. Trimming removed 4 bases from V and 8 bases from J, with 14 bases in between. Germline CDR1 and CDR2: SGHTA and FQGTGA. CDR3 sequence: CASSSSRDSEAFF. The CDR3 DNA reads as TGTGCCAGCAGCTCAAGCCGGGACTCCGAAGCTTTCTTT. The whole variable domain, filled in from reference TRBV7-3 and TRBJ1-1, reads GAGVSQTPSNKVTEKGKYVELRCDPISGHTALYWYRQSLGQGPEFLIYFQGTGAADDSGLPNDRFFAVRPEGSVSTLKIQRTERGDSAVYLCASSSSRDSEAFFGQGTRLTVV.

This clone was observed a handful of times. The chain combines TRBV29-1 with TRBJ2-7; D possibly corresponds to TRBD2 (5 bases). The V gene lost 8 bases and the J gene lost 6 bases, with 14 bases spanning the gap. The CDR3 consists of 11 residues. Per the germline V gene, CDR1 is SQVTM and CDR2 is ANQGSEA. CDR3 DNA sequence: TGCAGCTCCGGGTCCGGGGTCGAGCAGTACTTC. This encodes CSSGSGVEQYF.

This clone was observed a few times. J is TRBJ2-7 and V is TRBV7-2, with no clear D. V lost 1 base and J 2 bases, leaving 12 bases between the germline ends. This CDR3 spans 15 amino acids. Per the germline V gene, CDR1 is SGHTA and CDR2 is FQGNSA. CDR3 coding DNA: TGTGCCAGCAGCTTAGTGTCCCCGGGCCCCTACGAGCAGTACTTC. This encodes CASSLVSPGPYEQYF.

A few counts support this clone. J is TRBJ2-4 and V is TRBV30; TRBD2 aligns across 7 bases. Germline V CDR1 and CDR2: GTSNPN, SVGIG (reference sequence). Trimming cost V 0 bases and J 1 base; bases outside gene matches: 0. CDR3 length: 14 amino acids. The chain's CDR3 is CAWSVRGAKNIQYF. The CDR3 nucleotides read TGTGCCTGGAGTGTGCGGGGGGCCAAAAACATTCAGTACTTC.

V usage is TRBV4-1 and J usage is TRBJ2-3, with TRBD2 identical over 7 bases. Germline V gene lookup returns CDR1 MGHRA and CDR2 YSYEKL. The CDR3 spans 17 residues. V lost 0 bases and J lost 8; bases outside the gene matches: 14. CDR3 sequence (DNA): TGCGCCAGCAGCCAAGATCTTGAGCGGGACGTCCCCATTACGCAGTATTTT. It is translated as CASSQDLERDVPITQYF.

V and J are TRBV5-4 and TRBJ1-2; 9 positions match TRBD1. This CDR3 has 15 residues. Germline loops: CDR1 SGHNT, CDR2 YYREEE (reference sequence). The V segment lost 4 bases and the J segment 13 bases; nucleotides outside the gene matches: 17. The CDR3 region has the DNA TGTGCCAGCAGCCTCGAGGGACAGGGAGGGCGCAACGGCACCTTC. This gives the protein CASSLEGQGGRNGTF.